The 16 T cell receptor beta chains below were found in one sample sequenced in a study of Ad26.COV2.S vaccination and SARS-CoV-2 variants. Treatment: around 19 received Ad26.COV2.S at low or high dose, single or two shots; 5 received placebo; per-sample allocation not given. After the first vaccine or placebo injection, samples were drawn on day 63. Sequenced by immunoSEQ multiplex PCR; TCRdb stores in-frame clones only, minus some. The sample records about 480,000 clones, approximately 88% being singletons. The starting material was peripheral blood, obtained in a trial of Ad26.COV2.S vaccine versus placebo. The receptors stem from a person aged 18-60 years who received the Ad26.COV2.S COVID-19 vaccine or a placebo.

The chain uses TRBV6-1 and TRBJ1-1, with D perhaps matching TRBD1 (6 bases). Trimming removed 1 base at V and 11 bases at J, with 14 bases between. The length of the CDR3 is 13 residues. CDR1 is MNHNS and CDR2 is SASEGT in the germline V gene. This chain's CDR3 is CASSEVGHHPAFF. For the CDR3, the DNA is TGTGCCAGCAGTGAAGTGGGACACCACCCGGCTTTCTTT.

V is TRBV21-1 and J is TRBJ1-2; the table calls TRBD1, which could not be checked here. TRBV21-1 is a known pseudogene. CDR3 length equals 15 residues. CDR3 protein: CASSKATGSGYGYTF. CDR3 sequence (DNA): TGTGCCAGCAGCAAAGCGACAGGGAGCGGCTATGGCTACACCTTC.

This clone came up a few times. V is TRBV7-9 and J is TRBJ1-5; maybe TRBD1 (5 bases). Germline V CDR1 and CDR2: SEHNR, FQNEAQ (reference sequence). The V and J ends lost 3 bases and 0 bases respectively, with 6 bases between them. The CDR3 spans 14 residues. DNA of the CDR3: TGTGCCAGCAGCTTTGGGACTAGCAATCAGCCCCAGCATTTT. This encodes CASSFGTSNQPQHF. Variable domain in full (rest from reference TRBV7-9 and TRBJ1-5): DTGVSQNPRHKITKRGQNVTFRCDPISEHNRLYWYRQTLGQGPEFLTYFQNEAQLEKSRLLSDRFSAERPKGSFSTLEIQRTEQGDSAMYLCASSFGTSNQPQHFGDGTRLSIL.

The chain has TRBV19 and TRBJ1-4; 7 bases line up with TRBD1. CDR1 is LNHDA and CDR2 is SQIVND in the germline V gene (reference sequence). The CDR3 length is 14 residues. V was pared by 6 bases and J by 12 bases, with 13 bases of the junction left unmatched. The CDR3 loop reads CASRQQGTLSELFF. CDR3 sequence (DNA): TGTGCCAGTAGACAACAGGGGACCCTTTCGGAACTGTTTTTT.

The chain couples TRBV28 to TRBJ2-7, with D tentatively TRBD1 or TRBD2 (5 bases each). The CDR3 has 14 amino acids. V gave up 6 bases and J gave up 3 bases, with 15 bases separating them. The germline V gene encodes CDR1 MDHEN and CDR2 SYDVKM. In DNA form, the CDR3 reads TGTGCCAGCAGCACCGGGACCATTAACTACGAGCAGTACTTC. The encoded protein is CASSTGTINYEQYF.

This chain joins TRBV18 and TRBJ1-4; D is perhaps TRBD1 (6 bases). Germline V gives CDR1 KGHSH, CDR2 LQKENI. V shed 6 bases and J shed 6 bases, with 17 bases lying between them. There are 15 residues in the CDR3. Here the CDR3 DNA reads TGTGCCAGCTCCCCCGAACAGGGCCGGCATGAAAAACTGTTTTTT. Translated: CASSPEQGRHEKLFF.

The gene calls are TRBV9 and TRBJ1-2; unclear D gene. The CDR3 loop spans 15 amino acids. Per germline, CDR1 SGDLS and CDR2 YYNGEE. The V end lost 0 bases, the J end lost 7 bases, and 16 bases lay between the germline ends. CDR3 in DNA: TGTGCCAGCAGCGTAGGGGTCGGAGGGTTCCGTGGCTACACCTTC. Translation: CASSVGVGGFRGYTF. The full variable domain, in which reference TRBV9 and TRBJ1-2 provide the parts outside the CDR3, is DSGVTQTPKHLITATGQRVTLRCSPRSGDLSVYWYQQSLDQGLQFLIQYYNGEERAKGNILERFSAQQFPDLHSELNLSSLELGDSALYFCASSVGVGGFRGYTFGSGTRLTVV.

V usage is TRBV7-9 and J usage is TRBJ2-7; 7 bases match TRBD1. Germline CDR1 is SEHNR and CDR2 is FQNEAQ (reference sequence). The CDR3 length is 12 residues. The CDR3 DNA sequence: TGTGCAGGGGGCAGCGGCGCCTACGAGCAGTACTTC. It translates to CAGGSGAYEQYF.

The rearrangement joins TRBV9 to TRBJ2-1; a weak D match, TRBD2 (6 bases). In germline, CDR1 is SGDLS, CDR2 YYNGEE. V was pared by 0 bases and J by 6 bases, with 16 bases between. This CDR3 comprises 16 residues. The CDR3 loop reads CASSVGDSLGGNEQFF. Written as DNA, the CDR3 is TGTGCCAGCAGCGTAGGGGATAGCCTGGGGGGCAATGAGCAGTTCTTC.

V is TRBV5-1 and J is TRBJ2-1, with TRBD2 matching 9 bases. Trimming at V came to 1 base and at J to 7 bases, leaving 6 bases not matched to a gene. CDR1 is SGHRS and CDR2 is YFSETQ in the germline V gene. The CDR3 sequence is 15 residues long. The CDR3 is CASSLRLAGQNEQFF. CDR3 coding DNA: TGCGCCAGCAGCTTGCGGCTAGCGGGACAAAATGAGCAGTTCTTC.

The chain couples TRBV7-2 to TRBJ2-5; no clear D gene. V lost 2 bases to trimming and J lost 5 bases, with 12 bases between them. CDR3 size: 14 residues. Germline V gene sequence: CDR1 SGHTA, CDR2 FQGNSA. The CDR3, as DNA: TGTGCCAGCAGCTTATCGGGTGTTTCTGAGACCCAGTACTTC. This translates into CASSLSGVSETQYF.

This chain links TRBV19 with TRBJ1-1; the D is unclear. The ends were cut back, 9 bases at V and 5 bases at J, with 19 bases in the middle. CDR3 length: 14 amino acids. Germline V gene sequence: CDR1 LNHDA, CDR2 SQIVND (reference sequence). The CDR3 nucleotides are TGTGCCAGCACCCTACAGCCCCTGGGGACTGAAGCTTTCTTT. Translation: CASTLQPLGTEAFF.

This clone was picked up one time. The rearrangement uses TRBV19 and TRBJ2-3; D is ambiguous. There are 11 residues in the CDR3. V gave up 3 bases and J gave up 5 bases, with 3 bases separating them. Per germline, CDR1 LNHDA and CDR2 SQIVND (reference sequence). CDR3: CASSILDTQYF. The CDR3 region has the DNA TGTGCCAGTAGTATCTTAGATACGCAGTATTTT.

The DNA for the CDR3 is TGTGCCAGTAGTACGACAGGGGTCCAGCCCCAGCATTTT. This codes for CASSTTGVQPQHF. V usage is TRBV19 and J usage is TRBJ1-5, with TRBD1 matching 8 bases. This CDR3 has 13 amino acids. CDR1 is LNHDA, CDR2 SQIVND, per germline (reference sequence). The ends lost 4 bases at V and 7 bases at J; junction bases unmatched: 3.

The chain links TRBV27 to TRBJ2-6; tentative D call: TRBD2 (6 bases). The V gene lost 3 bases and the J gene lost 3 bases, with 15 bases spanning the gap. Germline values: CDR1 MNHEY, CDR2 SMNVEV (reference sequence). The CDR3 consists of 17 residues. Here the CDR3 reads CASSLMFGGFGANVLTF. The CDR3 nucleotides read TGTGCCAGCAGTTTGATGTTCGGAGGGTTTGGGGCCAACGTCCTGACTTTC.

This rearrangement joins TRBV6-5 to TRBJ1-5; weak D call: TRBD1 (5 bases). CDR1 is MNHEY, CDR2 SVGAGI, per germline. Trimming took 5 bases from V and 6 from J, leaving 17 bases between them. This CDR3 is built from 15 residues. The CDR3: CASSLPGGGSQPQHF. The CDR3 DNA sequence: TGTGCCAGCAGTCTCCCTGGGGGGGGATCTCAGCCCCAGCATTTT.